A selection of T cell receptor beta chains follows, all from one sample in a study of blood T cell repertoires in COVID-19. Generated by immunoSEQ multiplex PCR, the TCRdb table keeps only in-frame clones and is missing some. The sample records some 170,000 clones, approximately 82% being singletons. The sequenced sample was PBMCs or T cells enriched from blood (not recorded which). These receptors came from a woman aged 50 to 60 who had recovered from COVID-19. Both conserved end residues are part of each CDR3. The D gene is left open where the match is weak. Only some rows state a clone size, as once, few, many or a class for expanded clones.

len	v_gene	d_gene	abundance	j_gene	CDR3nt	CDR3aa
13	TRBV10-1	.	.	TRBJ2-6	TGCGCCATCTACAGTGCTGGGGCCAACGTCCTGACTTTC	CAIYSAGANVLTF
16	TRBV7-8	TRBD1	.	TRBJ2-3	TGTGCCAGCAGCCTTAGGAACAGGGGCCCCACAGATACGCAGTATTTT	CASSLRNRGPTDTQYF
16	TRBV7-2	TRBD1	.	TRBJ1-5	TGTGCCAGCAGCCCAAGGACAGGCCTACTCAATCAGCCCCAGCATTTT	CASSPRTGLLNQPQHF
11	TRBV6-1	.	.	TRBJ1-2	TGTGCCAGCAGTGACAGCTATGGCTACACCTTC	CASSDSYGYTF
13	TRBV6-2/TRBV6-3	.	.	TRBJ1-4	TGTGCCAGCAGTGGACAGCGAGACGAAAAACTGTTTTTT	CASSGQRDEKLFF
15	TRBV6-5	TRBD2	.	TRBJ2-7	TGTGCCAGCAGCAGACTAGCGGGAGTTCTATACGAGCAGTACTTC	CASSRLAGVLYEQYF
14	TRBV19	TRBD2	.	TRBJ2-7	TGTGCCAGTAGTTATGGGACTAGCATCTACGAGCAGTACTTC	CASSYGTSIYEQYF
16	TRBV25-1	.	.	TRBJ1-2	TGTGCCAGCAGTGATTCGGCGGGAGACAGGTTCCGGGGCTACACCTTC	CASSDSAGDRFRGYTF
17	TRBV10-3	TRBD1	.	TRBJ1-3	TGTGCCATCAGGAGGGGGGCAGGGGGAATTGATGGAAACACCATATATTTT	CAIRRGAGGIDGNTIYF
13	TRBV24-1	.	.	TRBJ2-5	TGTGCCACCAGTGAGGCAGGCCAAGAGACCCAGTACTTC	CATSEAGQETQYF
13	TRBV7-9	.	.	TRBJ1-2	TGTGCCAGCAGCTTATCTGCGAAAGATGGCTACACCTTC	CASSLSAKDGYTF
16	TRBV18	.	.	TRBJ2-2	TGTGCCAGCTCACCCTCAAGCGGAGCGAACACCGGGGAGCTGTTTTTT	CASSPSSGANTGELFF
18	TRBV5-5	TRBD2	.	TRBJ2-7	TGTGCCAGCAGCGGATCGGGACTAGCGGGATCCGCAAGGTACGAGCAGTACTTC	CASSGSGLAGSARYEQYF
15	TRBV3-1/TRBV3-2	.	.	TRBJ1-2	TGTGCCAGCAGCCAAGATACGACAGGAACATATGGCTACACCTTC	CASSQDTTGTYGYTF
13	TRBV18	.	.	TRBJ1-1	TGTGCCAGCTCACCTGGACTAAACACTGAAGCTTTCTTT	CASSPGLNTEAFF
18	TRBV27	TRBD2	.	TRBJ2-1	TGTGCCAGCAGTTTAACCGGGACTAGCGGGAGATCCTACAATGAGCAGTTCTTC	CASSLTGTSGRSYNEQFF
14	TRBV2	TRBD1	.	TRBJ1-1	TGTGCCAGCAGGGAACAGGGGGCGGGTACTGAAGCTTTCTTT	CASREQGAGTEAFF
13	TRBV20-1	TRBD2	.	TRBJ2-7	TGCAGTGCCAGTAGCGGGAGGGCCTACGAGCAGTACTTC	CSASSGRAYEQYF
15	TRBV5-4	.	.	TRBJ2-1	TGTGCCAGCAGCTTGGCGGGGAGCTCCTACAATGAGCAGTTCTTC	CASSLAGSSYNEQFF
13	TRBV28	.	.	TRBJ1-1	TGTGCCAGCAGTCCCGGGGGGAACACTGAAGCTTTCTTT	CASSPGGNTEAFF
14	TRBV3-1/TRBV3-2	.	.	TRBJ1-1	TGTGCCAGCAGCCCCGAACTCTTGAACACTGAAGCTTTCTTT	CASSPELLNTEAFF
14	TRBV6-5	.	.	TRBJ1-5	TGTGCCAGCAGTCTGAAGGACAGCCTGGGGCCCCAGCATTTT	CASSLKDSLGPQHF
15	TRBV29-1	TRBD1	.	TRBJ1-2	TGCAGCGCTCGGCCACCCGGGACAGAATTCGCTGGCTACACCTTC	CSARPPGTEFAGYTF
16	TRBV6-5	TRBD2	.	TRBJ2-7	TGTGCCAGCAGTTACTTCCGGACTAGCGGGAGTTACGAGCAGTACTTC	CASSYFRTSGSYEQYF
12	TRBV18	.	.	TRBJ1-1	TGTGCCAGCTCACCACCGAGTACTGAAGCTTTCTTT	CASSPPSTEAFF
16	TRBV7-2	.	.	TRBJ1-3	TGTGCCAGCAGCTTAGTGGACTATTGGTCTGGAAACACCATATATTTT	CASSLVDYWSGNTIYF
14	TRBV2	TRBD1	once	TRBJ2-7	TGTGCCAGCAGCGGGCAGGGACAGGGCTACGAGCAGTACTTC	CASSGQGQGYEQYF
17	TRBV24-1	.	.	TRBJ2-3	TGTGCCACCAGTGATTTGCGACCCCTCCGGGACACAGATACGCAGTATTTT	CATSDLRPLRDTDTQYF
16	TRBV15	.	.	TRBJ2-5	TGTGCCACCAGCAGAGATTTGGCCAGGGCCGAGGAGACCCAGTACTTC	CATSRDLARAEETQYF
16	TRBV5-4	TRBD1	once	TRBJ2-2	TGTGCCAGCAGCTCACCGACAGGGGGGAACACCGGGGAGCTGTTTTTT	CASSSPTGGNTGELFF
17	TRBV4-1	.	few	TRBJ1-6	TGCGCCAGCAGCCAAGTTCTGCGTCGGGAGGGGAATTCACCCCTCCACTTT	CASSQVLRREGNSPLHF
15	TRBV4-1	.	.	TRBJ2-5	TGCGCCAGCAGCCCGGGACTCGTGGAAGTGGAGACCCAGTACTTC	CASSPGLVEVETQYF
14	TRBV7-2	TRBD2	.	TRBJ2-7	TGTGCCAGCAGCTTACTAGCGGGAGACTACGAGCAGTACTTC	CASSLLAGDYEQYF
15	TRBV6-1	TRBD1	.	TRBJ2-1	TGTGCCAGCAGTGAAGTGTGGACAGGGGTCAATGAGCAGTTCTTC	CASSEVWTGVNEQFF
16	TRBV5-6	TRBD1	few	TRBJ2-2	TGTGCCAGCAGCCTGAACAGGGGCCTGGGGACCGGGGAGCTGTTTTTT	CASSLNRGLGTGELFF
15	TRBV14	TRBD1	few	TRBJ2-7	TGTGCCAGCAGCCAAGATCCCGGACAGGGCTACGAGCAGTACTTC	CASSQDPGQGYEQYF
14	TRBV11-3	TRBD1	.	TRBJ1-4	TGTGCCAGCAGCTTAGGACAGGGAGGCGAAAAACTGTTTTTT	CASSLGQGGEKLFF
16	TRBV3-1/TRBV3-2	.	.	TRBJ1-5	TGTGCCAGCAGCCCCTCGGACAGATATAGCAATCAGCCCCAGCATTTT	CASSPSDRYSNQPQHF
14	TRBV7-6	TRBD1	.	TRBJ2-3	TGTGCCAGCAGCCAGACAGGGTCCTTGGATACGCAGTATTTT	CASSQTGSLDTQYF
17	TRBV6-2/TRBV6-3	TRBD2	.	TRBJ2-7	TGTGCCAGCAGTACCCCCGTAGCGGGGCTAAGCTCCTACGAGCAGTACTTC	CASSTPVAGLSSYEQYF